The source of this T cell receptor beta chain is a study of T-cell reconstitution after alpha-beta-depleted transplantation in children. The TCRbeta library incorporated unique molecular identifiers. Each CDR3 protein is one row after TCRdb ran MiXCR on the PCR reads. The repertoire includes hundreds of thousands of distinct CDR3 sequences, over 9.5% of them detected once, and less than 5% sits in the top ten. The CDR3 length is 16 residues. Losses at the gene ends were 2 bases for V and 6 bases for J; bases not matched to a gene: 7. Germline CDR1 reads MNHEY; CDR2 reads SVGAGI. This clonotype was found a few times.

Material: PBMCs from the stem cell graft donor, obtained from the stem cell graft. The clonotype originates from a human donor who donated a stem cell graft to a child with acute myeloid leukemia. The gene calls are TRBV6-5 and TRBJ2-1; 10 bases align to TRBD2. DNA of the CDR3: TGTGCCAGCAGTTACCTTAGCGGGGGGTTAGGCAATGAGCAGTTCTTC. Translated: CASSYLSGGLGNEQFF.